The T cell receptor beta chain under discussion was sequenced for a study of shared clonotypes between healthy human individuals. Study details: CD4 naive cells filled three plates per donor, CD4 memory three, CD8 naive two and CD8 memory one. Study conclusions and caveats: The authors sampled blood alone, and tissue repertoires likely differ. Against clonotypes common to all four donors, non-shared ones had lower generation probabilities.

The assay was run at deep level. Repertoires were generated with immunoSEQ multiplex PCR, while TCRdb's copy carries only in-frame clones and drops some. The profile shows some 2,000,000 clones, 90% to 95% of them singletons. The ends were cut back, 6 bases at V and 1 base at J, with 9 bases in the middle. Germline V CDR1 and CDR2: MNHEY, SVGAGI. The length of the CDR3 is 13 residues. Of note for this clone: Its antigen remains unknown.

The sequence derives from a man aged 18 to 30 in good health. The sample taken for sequencing was naive CD4+ T cells sorted from blood. As for subset: CD45RA+ positively selected. V and J are TRBV6-5 and TRBJ2-5, with no clear D. In DNA form, the CDR3 reads TGTGCCAGCAGCCGATCTTTCCAAGAGACCCAGTACTTC. This gives the protein CASSRSFQETQYF.